This T cell receptor beta chain came from a study of blood T cell repertoires in COVID-19. About the study: Samples taken during acute and convalescent COVID-19 were collected in the United States, Italy and Spain.

As handled by the study authors: Reference gene primer amplification yielded estimated nucleated cell counts. TCRdb keeps only in-frame clones here, not all; method: immunoSEQ multiplex PCR. That table supplies the V and J calls and clone size; D and trimming were determined from the DNA. The sample carries under 450,000 clones, 80% to 90% recorded once. After removal of 7 bases from V and 8 bases from J, the junction contained 8 bases not matched to a gene. Germline CDR1 LNHDA, CDR2 SQIVND (reference sequence). This CDR3 is 14 amino acids long. This clonotype was sampled from a man aged 30-40 years who had recovered from COVID-19. The V gene is TRBV19, the J gene TRBJ2-1; TRBD2 matches 10 bases. The sequenced material came from PBMCs or T cells enriched from blood (not recorded which). The CDR3 DNA reads as TGTGCCAGTATCGGGACTAGCGAGTCCCATGAGCAGTTCTTC. This encodes CASIGTSESHEQFF.